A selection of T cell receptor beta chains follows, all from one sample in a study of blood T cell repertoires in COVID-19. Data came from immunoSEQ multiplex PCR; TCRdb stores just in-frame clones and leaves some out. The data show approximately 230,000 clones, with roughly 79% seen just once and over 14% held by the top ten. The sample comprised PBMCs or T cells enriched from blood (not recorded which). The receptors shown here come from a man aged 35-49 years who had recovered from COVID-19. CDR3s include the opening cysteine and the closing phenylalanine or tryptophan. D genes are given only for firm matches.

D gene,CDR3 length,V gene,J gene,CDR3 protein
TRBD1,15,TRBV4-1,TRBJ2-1,CASSRGQPIYNEQFF
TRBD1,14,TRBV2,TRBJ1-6,CVGGPNAYNSPLHF
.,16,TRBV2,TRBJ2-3,CASSERGKTSTDTQYF
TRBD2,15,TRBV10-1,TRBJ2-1,CASSGLAGPWSEQFF
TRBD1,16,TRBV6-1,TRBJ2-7,CASSESRDRDSYEQYF
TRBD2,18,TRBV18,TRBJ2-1,CASSPPHPKREGGDEQFF
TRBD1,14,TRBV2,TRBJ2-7,CASSRTGATYEQYF
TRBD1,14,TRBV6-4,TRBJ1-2,CASSNDRAQGGYTF
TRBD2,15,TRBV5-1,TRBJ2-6,CASSSGGSGANVLTF
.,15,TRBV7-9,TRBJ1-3,CASSLRVQGGNTIYF
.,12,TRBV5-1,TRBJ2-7,CASSQQGDEQYF
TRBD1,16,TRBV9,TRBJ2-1,CASSRLQGADYNEQFF
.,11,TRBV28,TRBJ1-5,CASSRVKAQHF
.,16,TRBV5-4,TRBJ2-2,CASSLAWSTNTGELFF
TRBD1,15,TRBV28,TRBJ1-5,CASSSKTGGRQPQHF
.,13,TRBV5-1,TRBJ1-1,CASRWGQNTEAFF
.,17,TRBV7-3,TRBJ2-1,CASSSEGLGLPPNEQFF
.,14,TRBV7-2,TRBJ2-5,CASSLTTASETQYF
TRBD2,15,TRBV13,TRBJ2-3,CASSSSGRRGDTQYF
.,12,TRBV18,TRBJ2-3,CASSDGEDTQYF
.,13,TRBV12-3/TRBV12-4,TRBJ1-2,CASSLGGPYGYTF
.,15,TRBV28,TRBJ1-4,CASTQGGATNEKLFF
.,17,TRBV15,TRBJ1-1,CATSRDRETTTDTEAFF
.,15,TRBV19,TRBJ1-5,CASNGGWTSSQPQHF
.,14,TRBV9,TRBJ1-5,CASSVGGGNQPQHF
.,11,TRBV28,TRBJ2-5,CASGNLETQYF
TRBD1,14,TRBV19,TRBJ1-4,CASSIGQGNEKLFF
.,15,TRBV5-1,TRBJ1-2,CASSLSPSSNYGYTF